A selection of T cell receptor beta chains follows, all from one sample in a study of identifying expanded T cells in peripheral blood. Sequencing was performed with immunoSEQ multiplex PCR; in TCRdb, only in-frame clones are kept and a portion is missing. The sample has 75,000 to 100,000 clones, about 89% seen once; the top ten hold approximately 2.6%. Sequenced: blood. These TCRs come from a person between 18 and 75 years old in good health. Each CDR3 is given with its conserved first and last residue. D genes are given only for firm matches. Clone size appears in some rows only: once, few, many, or a class for an expanded clone.

>-|TRBJ2-7|TRBD1|TRBV5-4
CASSLRGGLTSYEQYF
TGTGCCAGCAGCTTGAGAGGGGGCCTTACTTCCTACGAGCAGTACTTC
>-|TRBJ1-6|-|TRBV21-1
CASSGRKSPLHF
TGTGCCAGCAGCGGTAGAAAGTCACCCCTCCACTTT
>-|TRBJ1-6|TRBD1|TRBV10-3
CAITGGYDNSPLHF
TGTGCCATCACAGGGGGCTATGATAATTCACCCCTCCACTTT
>-|TRBJ1-2|-|TRBV7-2
CASSADTLPYGYTF
TGTGCCAGCAGCGCTGACACCCTCCCCTATGGCTACACCTTC
>-|TRBJ2-1|-|TRBV15
CATSRDRGPNNEQFF
TGTGCCACCAGCAGAGACCGCGGACCTAACAATGAGCAGTTCTTC
>-|TRBJ2-3|-|TRBV28
CASSSGTDTQYF
TGTGCCAGCAGTTCCGGGACAGATACGCAGTATTTT
>once|TRBJ2-1|-|TRBV27
CASSQTGNPYNEQFF
TGTGCCAGCAGCCAAACGGGGAACCCCTACAATGAGCAGTTCTTC
>-|TRBJ2-2|-|TRBV9
CASSVQSTNTGELFF
TGTGCCAGCAGCGTTCAGAGTACTAACACCGGGGAGCTGTTTTTT
>once|TRBJ2-2|-|TRBV29-1
CSVDTNTGELFF
TGCAGCGTTGATACTAACACCGGGGAGCTGTTTTTT
>-|TRBJ2-1|TRBD2|TRBV4-2
CASSLVLGGPNNEQFF
TGTGCCAGCAGCTTGGTTTTGGGAGGGCCTAACAATGAGCAGTTCTTC
>-|TRBJ2-1|TRBD2|TRBV29-1
CSVVAGVNNEQFF
TGCAGCGTTGTAGCGGGGGTTAACAATGAGCAGTTCTTC
>-|TRBJ2-5|TRBD1|TRBV7-9
CASSLSLTGGRETQYF
TGTGCCAGCAGCTTAAGCTTGACAGGGGGCCGAGAGACCCAGTACTTC
>-|TRBJ2-2|-|TRBV6-9
CASQTADTGELFF
TGTGCCAGCCAGACTGCCGACACCGGGGAGCTGTTTTTT
>-|TRBJ1-1|TRBD1|TRBV5-6
CASSLMRQGALAEAFF
TGTGCCAGCAGCTTGATGAGACAGGGGGCTTTAGCTGAAGCTTTCTTT
>-|TRBJ2-3|-|TRBV27
CASSYYQAWDTQYF
TGTGCCAGCAGTTATTACCAGGCCTGGGATACGCAGTATTTT
>-|TRBJ1-1|TRBD1|TRBV2
CAGKPGGTEAFF
TGTGCCGGGAAGCCAGGGGGCACTGAAGCTTTCTTT
>-|TRBJ2-7|-|TRBV6-5
CASSYYLQGFEQYF
TGTGCCAGCAGTTACTATCTCCAGGGGTTCGAGCAGTACTTC
>-|TRBJ2-3|-|TRBV2
CASSREQEDTQYF
TGTGCCAGCAGTCGAGAGCAGGAAGATACGCAGTATTTT
>-|TRBJ2-7|-|TRBV5-6
CASSFLRQGANEQYF
TGTGCCAGCAGCTTTTTGCGGCAGGGCGCTAACGAGCAGTACTTC
>once|TRBJ1-4|-|TRBV5-1
CASSLGTTGGEKLFF
TGCGCCAGCAGCCTGGGGACAACCGGAGGGGAAAAACTGTTTTTT
>-|TRBJ2-7|-|TRBV5-1
CASRRDTDYEQYF
TGCGCCAGCAGGCGGGACACGGACTACGAGCAGTACTTC
>-|TRBJ1-2|TRBD1|TRBV6-1
CASSEETGMIYGYTF
TGTGCCAGCAGTGAGGAGACAGGGATGATCTATGGCTACACCTTC
>-|TRBJ2-7|TRBD1|TRBV11-2
CASSPRDRSSYEQYF
TGTGCCAGCAGCCCCAGGGACAGAAGCTCCTACGAGCAGTACTTC
>-|TRBJ1-1|-|TRBV5-4
CASSLPGATSEAFF
TGTGCCAGCAGCTTGCCAGGGGCAACCAGTGAAGCTTTCTTT
>-|TRBJ2-5|-|TRBV19
CASSSYGGGGWETQYF
TGTGCCAGTAGTTCTTATGGTGGCGGTGGGTGGGAGACCCAGTACTTC
>-|TRBJ2-7|-|TRBV7-8
CASLPAGSSVEQYF
TGTGCCAGTCTCCCGGCGGGCAGCTCCGTCGAGCAGTACTTC
>-|TRBJ1-2|-|TRBV19
CASSKTGWVYGYTF
TGTGCCAGTAGTAAGACAGGCTGGGTCTATGGCTACACCTTC
>-|TRBJ2-1|TRBD2|TRBV4-3
CASSQEGLAGEGEQFF
TGCGCCAGCAGCCAAGAAGGGCTAGCGGGAGAGGGAGAGCAGTTCTTC
>-|TRBJ2-5|-|TRBV29-1
CSGEGGEETQYF
TGCAGCGGCGAGGGTGGGGAAGAGACCCAGTACTTC
>-|TRBJ2-3|TRBD2|TRBV7-6
CASSLLNAAGLSTDTQYF
TGTGCCAGCAGCTTACTTAACGCAGCGGGGCTCAGCACAGATACGCAGTATTTT